The rows below give T cell receptor beta chains drawn from one sample of a study of blood T cells in healthy people across ages. MiXCR was run by TCRdb on the 5' RACE reads, yielding one entry per CDR3 protein. The data contain over a million distinct CDR3 sequences, roughly 59% of them singletons. Sequencing was carried out using blood. Receptors originate from a man aged 18 to 35 in good health. Both conserved end residues are part of each CDR3. Fields, in order: clone size, V gene, J gene, D gene, CDR3 DNA, CDR3 protein. D genes are given only for firm matches. Some rows mark clone size as missing; the rest say once, few, many or name a class of expanded clone.

clone_size: .
v_call: TRBV13
j_call: TRBJ1-6
d_call: .
cdr3_nt: TGTGCCAGCAGCTTCCGGCCCCAAAATTCACCCCTCCACTTT
cdr3_aa: CASSFRPQNSPLHF

clone_size: .
v_call: TRBV2
j_call: TRBJ2-5
d_call: .
cdr3_nt: TGTGCCAGCAGTGAAGCCGGGCGGACAGCGTACCAAGAGACCCAGTACTTC
cdr3_aa: CASSEAGRTAYQETQYF

clone_size: .
v_call: TRBV6-5
j_call: TRBJ1-1
d_call: .
cdr3_nt: TGTGCCAGCAGGCGAGGAGGGGAGGGCACTGAAGCTTTCTTT
cdr3_aa: CASRRGGEGTEAFF

clone_size: .
v_call: TRBV12-3/TRBV12-4
j_call: TRBJ2-2
d_call: TRBD1
cdr3_nt: TGTGCCGCAAGGGGACAGGCGAACACCGGGGAGCTGTTTTTT
cdr3_aa: CAARGQANTGELFF

clone_size: .
v_call: TRBV6-5
j_call: TRBJ2-7
d_call: TRBD2
cdr3_nt: TGTGCCAGCAGTCCTCAGCGGGAGGGCATCTACGAGCAGTACTTC
cdr3_aa: CASSPQREGIYEQYF

clone_size: few
v_call: TRBV4-3
j_call: TRBJ2-1
d_call: .
cdr3_nt: TGCGCCAGCAGCCAAGATTGGACAAGGCTAGCGGAGCAGTTCTTC
cdr3_aa: CASSQDWTRLAEQFF

clone_size: .
v_call: TRBV27
j_call: TRBJ2-2
d_call: .
cdr3_nt: TGTGCCAGCAGTTCATGGGCCGGGGAGCTGTTTTTT
cdr3_aa: CASSSWAGELFF

clone_size: .
v_call: TRBV24-1
j_call: TRBJ2-1
d_call: TRBD2
cdr3_nt: TGTGCCACCCAGCGGGACGGTTCCTACAATGAGCAGTTCTTC
cdr3_aa: CATQRDGSYNEQFF

clone_size: .
v_call: TRBV5-1
j_call: TRBJ2-7
d_call: .
cdr3_nt: TGCGCCAGCAGCTGGGCCGGAACTTACGAGCAGTACTTC
cdr3_aa: CASSWAGTYEQYF

clone_size: .
v_call: TRBV27
j_call: TRBJ2-5
d_call: .
cdr3_nt: TGTGCCAGCAGTTTAAACGCACGTAGGACCCAGTACTTC
cdr3_aa: CASSLNARRTQYF

clone_size: .
v_call: TRBV7-9
j_call: TRBJ1-2
d_call: .
cdr3_nt: TGTGCCAGCAGCCTAGGGGCGGGAGACTCCTATGGCTACACCTTC
cdr3_aa: CASSLGAGDSYGYTF